Presented here are 13 T cell receptor beta chains from one specimen sequenced in a study of a mutant IDH1 vaccine in newly diagnosed glioma. For these receptors, no antigen is known. Specified time point: week 11, during vaccination. With topical imiquimod, each dose of the vaccine consisted of 300 ug of mutant IDH1 20-mer peptide. The assay was immunoSEQ multiplex PCR, and TCRdb's table has in-frame clones only and misses some. The sample shows fewer than 75,000 clones, roughly 80% of them seen only once. The sequences come from PBMCs, collected from a glioma patient whose treatment included an IDH1 peptide vaccine. The receptors here all came from a woman between 50 and 59 years old with glioma.

The rearrangement links TRBV4-1 to TRBJ1-4, with TRBD1 matching over 8 bases. The CDR3 runs to 17 residues. Germline V lookup: CDR1 MGHRA, CDR2 YSYEKL. The trim removed 4 bases at V and 3 bases at J, leaving 10 bases unmatched. CDR3 amino acids: CASSPTRQGPANEKLFF. The CDR3 nucleotides read TGCGCCAGCAGCCCTACCCGACAGGGGCCTGCTAATGAAAAACTGTTTTTT.

The chain has TRBV5-6 and TRBJ1-1; 11 positions agree with TRBD1. The junction had 1 base not matched to a gene; V was cut back by 3 bases and J by 3 bases. Germline V gene lookup returns CDR1 SGHDT and CDR2 YYEEEE. The CDR3 has 14 residues. The CDR3 coding sequence is TGTGCCAGCAGCTGGGGACAGGGGGACACTGAAGCTTTCTTT. Translating gives CASSWGQGDTEAFF.

The chain links TRBV27 to TRBJ1-2; 10 nucleotides align to TRBD1. Germline V gene sequence: CDR1 MNHEY, CDR2 SMNVEV (reference sequence). Losses at the gene ends were 5 bases for V and 5 bases for J; bases not matched to a gene: 8. This CDR3 comprises 15 residues. CDR3 sequence reads: CASSPPGQGLYGYTF. DNA for the CDR3: TGTGCCAGCAGTCCGCCGGGACAGGGGTTATATGGCTACACCTTC.

V and J are TRBV7-2 and TRBJ1-5; 7 bases map to TRBD1. The germline CDR1 and CDR2 sequences are SGHTA and FQGNSA. This CDR3 has 16 residues. The J segment lost 4 bases and the V segment lost 1 base, leaving 7 bases of the junction unmatched. The CDR3 sequence: CASSLGTWDRNQPQHF. The CDR3 DNA sequence: TGTGCCAGCAGCTTAGGGACGTGGGACAGAAATCAGCCCCAGCATTTT.

J is TRBJ2-1 and V is TRBV5-6; tentative D call: TRBD2 (5 bases). Germline V gene data show CDR1 as SGHDT and CDR2 as YYEEEE. V was pared by 4 bases and J by 8 bases, with 13 bases between. The CDR3 is made up of 13 amino acids. CDR3 loop: CASSLGGLHEQFF. CDR3 in DNA: TGTGCCAGCAGCCTCGGCGGGCTCCATGAGCAGTTCTTC.

The chain couples TRBV5-5 to TRBJ2-5, with no clear D. V dropped 4 bases and J dropped 1 base, with 5 bases sitting between them. This CDR3 spans 12 amino acids. CDR1 and CDR2 from the germline V gene are SGHKS and YYEKEE (reference sequence). The CDR3 sequence is CASSVPQETQYF. The CDR3, as DNA: TGTGCCAGCAGCGTCCCCCAAGAGACCCAGTACTTC.

The chain links TRBV5-1 to TRBJ1-3, with unresolved D. V was trimmed by 4 bases and J by 8 bases, leaving 16 bases between them. Germline loops: CDR1 SGHRS, CDR2 YFSETQ. The CDR3 extends over 14 amino acids. The chain's CDR3 is CASSPGRPTDTIYF. Here the CDR3 DNA reads TGCGCCAGCAGCCCCGGTCGCCCAACGGACACCATATATTTT. Variable domain in full (rest from reference TRBV5-1 and TRBJ1-3): KAGVTQTPRYLIKTRGQQVTLSCSPISGHRSVSWYQQTPGQGLQFLFEYFSETQRNKGNFPGRFSGRQFSNSRSEMNVSTLELGDSALYLCASSPGRPTDTIYFGEGSWLTVV.

The chain links TRBV7-2 to TRBJ1-5, with 9 positions matching TRBD1. Germline V gene data show CDR1 as SGHTA and CDR2 as FQGNSA. The CDR3 runs 16 residues. Germline trimming cut 6 bases from V and 1 base from J; bases unmatched to any gene: 7. CDR3: CASSYTGTGSNQPQHF. In DNA, the CDR3 is TGTGCCAGCAGTTATACCGGGACAGGGAGCAATCAGCCCCAGCATTTT.

This chain links TRBV6-6 with TRBJ1-5; 8 bases agree with TRBD1. This CDR3 is built from 15 residues. V lost 5 bases, J lost 6 bases, and 9 bases stayed unmatched. The germline V gene encodes CDR1 MNHNY and CDR2 SVGAGI (reference sequence). The DNA for the CDR3 is TGTGCCAGCAGTGTGGTGGGGACAGGCGGTCAGCCCCAGCATTTT. This codes for CASSVVGTGGQPQHF.

This chain connects TRBV28 to TRBJ1-2; D unresolved. Germline V gene lookup returns CDR1 MDHEN and CDR2 SYDVKM. The V end lost 10 bases, the J end lost 2 bases, and 8 bases lay between the germline ends. This CDR3 is built from 11 residues. In DNA form, the CDR3 reads TGTGCCACCGGGAAGAACTATGGCTACACCTTC. Translating gives CATGKNYGYTF.

This chain uses TRBV10-3 with TRBJ1-1; D gene ambiguous. CDR1 is ENHRY and CDR2 is SYGVKD in the germline V gene. Trimming took 0 bases from V and 3 from J, leaving 11 bases between them. The CDR3 has 15 residues. CDR3 nucleotide sequence: TGTGCCATCAGTGAGTCTGGAGGGTCGGACACTGAAGCTTTCTTT. It is translated as CAISESGGSDTEAFF.

This clone was found once. This sequence joins TRBV10-3 and TRBJ1-6; the D is unclear. The CDR3 consists of 14 residues. Germline-derived CDR1 and CDR2 are ENHRY and SYGVKD. Trimming shortened V by 10 bases and J by 9 bases, and 19 bases separated the two germline ends. CDR3 coding DNA: TGTGCCACGACGGAAGTTGAAGTCGGTTCACCCCTCCACTTT. Translation gives CATTEVEVGSPLHF.

In its sample, this clone was seen a few times. The chain joins TRBV9 to TRBJ1-1; D not certain. Germline values: CDR1 SGDLS, CDR2 YYNGEE. Deletions cut 3 bases from V and 1 base from J, with 10 bases between. This CDR3 is 14 amino acids long. CDR3 sequence (DNA): TGTGCCAGCAGCGCCCCAGCGGCGAACACTGAAGCTTTCTTT. This codes for CASSAPAANTEAFF.